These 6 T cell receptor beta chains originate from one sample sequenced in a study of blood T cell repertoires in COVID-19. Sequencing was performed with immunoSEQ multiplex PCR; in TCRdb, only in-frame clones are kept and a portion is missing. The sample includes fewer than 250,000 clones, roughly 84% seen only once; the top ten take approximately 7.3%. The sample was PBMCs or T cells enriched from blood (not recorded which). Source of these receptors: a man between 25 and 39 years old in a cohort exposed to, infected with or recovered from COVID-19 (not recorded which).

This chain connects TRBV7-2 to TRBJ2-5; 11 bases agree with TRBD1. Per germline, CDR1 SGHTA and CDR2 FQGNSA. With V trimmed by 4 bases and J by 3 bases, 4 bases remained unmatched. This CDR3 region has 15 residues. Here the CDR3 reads CASSSDRGREETQYF. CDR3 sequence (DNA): TGTGCCAGCAGCTCGGACAGGGGGCGCGAAGAGACCCAGTACTTC.

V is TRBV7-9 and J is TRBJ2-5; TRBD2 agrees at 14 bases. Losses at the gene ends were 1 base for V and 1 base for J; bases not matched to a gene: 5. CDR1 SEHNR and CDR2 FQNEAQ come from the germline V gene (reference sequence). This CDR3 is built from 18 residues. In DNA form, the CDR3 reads TGTGCCAGCAGCTTAGAGGGACTAGCGGGAGACCTCCAAGAGACCCAGTACTTC. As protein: CASSLEGLAGDLQETQYF.

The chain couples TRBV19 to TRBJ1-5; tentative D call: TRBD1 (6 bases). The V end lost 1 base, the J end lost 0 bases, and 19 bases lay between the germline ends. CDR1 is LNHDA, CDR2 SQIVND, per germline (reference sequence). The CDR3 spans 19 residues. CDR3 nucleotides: TGTGCCAGTAGTATAGTTCTTGGTTCGGACAGCTATAGCAATCAGCCCCAGCATTTT. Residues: CASSIVLGSDSYSNQPQHF.

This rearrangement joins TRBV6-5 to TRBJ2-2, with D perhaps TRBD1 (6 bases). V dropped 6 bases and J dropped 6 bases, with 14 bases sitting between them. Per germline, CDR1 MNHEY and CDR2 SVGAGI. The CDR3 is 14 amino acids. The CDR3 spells CASRDRLMAGELFF. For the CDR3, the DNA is TGTGCCAGCAGAGACAGGCTAATGGCCGGGGAGCTGTTTTTT.

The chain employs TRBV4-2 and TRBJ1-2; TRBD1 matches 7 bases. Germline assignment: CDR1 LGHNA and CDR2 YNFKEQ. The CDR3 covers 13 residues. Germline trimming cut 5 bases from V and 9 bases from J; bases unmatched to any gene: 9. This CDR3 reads CASSSRRDSRYTF. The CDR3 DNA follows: TGTGCCAGCAGCTCCCGAAGGGACAGTCGCTACACCTTC.

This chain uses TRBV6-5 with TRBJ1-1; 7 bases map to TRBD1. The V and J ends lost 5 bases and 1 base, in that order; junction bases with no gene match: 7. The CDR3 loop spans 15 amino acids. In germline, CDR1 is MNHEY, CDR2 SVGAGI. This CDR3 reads CASSTDTGANTEAFF. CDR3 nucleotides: TGTGCCAGCAGTACGGACACAGGGGCGAACACTGAAGCTTTCTTT.